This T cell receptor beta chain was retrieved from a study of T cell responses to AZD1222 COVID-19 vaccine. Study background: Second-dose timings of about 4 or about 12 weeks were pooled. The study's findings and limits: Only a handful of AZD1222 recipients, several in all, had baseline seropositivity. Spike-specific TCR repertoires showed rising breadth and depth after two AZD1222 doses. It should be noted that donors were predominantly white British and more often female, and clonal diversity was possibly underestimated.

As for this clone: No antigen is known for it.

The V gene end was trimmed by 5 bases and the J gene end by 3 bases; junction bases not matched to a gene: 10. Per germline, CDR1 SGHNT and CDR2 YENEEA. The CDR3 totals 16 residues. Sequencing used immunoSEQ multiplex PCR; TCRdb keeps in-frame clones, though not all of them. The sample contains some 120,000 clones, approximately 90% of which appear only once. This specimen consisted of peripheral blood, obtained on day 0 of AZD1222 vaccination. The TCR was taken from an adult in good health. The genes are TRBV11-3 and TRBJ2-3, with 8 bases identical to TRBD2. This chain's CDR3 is CASSLEPGLETDTQYF. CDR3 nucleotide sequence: TGTGCCAGCAGCCTGGAACCGGGACTAGAAACAGATACGCAGTATTTT.